This T cell receptor (beta chain) was sequenced for a study of cytomegalovirus exposure and HLA in healthy donors. PCR was performed using 60 Vbeta and 13 Jbeta primers. Clones were read by immunoSEQ multiplex PCR, and TCRdb kept only the in-frame ones, dropping some. The table lists roughly 180,000 clones, approximately 79% of them singletons, with about 14% in the top ten. Broader study findings: Most subjects had HLA-A and HLA-B alleles reportedly predicted accurately by TCR beta sequences. CMV serostatus was the sole immune exposure data available. In a later analysis, a genetic analysis reported fewer productive-TCR N-insertions in an Asian-associated ancestry cluster than the cohort average. Analysis was carried out at a later point, and it linked a missense DCLRE1C variant to TCR beta V- and J-gene trimming.

Deletions cut 5 bases from V and 0 bases from J, with 16 bases between. CDR3 length: 17 residues. Germline values: CDR1 KGHSH, CDR2 LQKENI. Turning to this clone: Its antigen remains unknown.

The TCR comes from a man aged 45-65 years in good health and CMV-seropositive. The chain combines TRBV18 with TRBJ1-4, with TRBD1 as a possible D gene (5 bases). Specimen: PBMCs. Here the CDR3 DNA reads TGTGCCAGCTCATCAACGGGTCGGGGGGCAACTAATGAAAAACTGTTTTTT. It encodes CASSSTGRGATNEKLFF.